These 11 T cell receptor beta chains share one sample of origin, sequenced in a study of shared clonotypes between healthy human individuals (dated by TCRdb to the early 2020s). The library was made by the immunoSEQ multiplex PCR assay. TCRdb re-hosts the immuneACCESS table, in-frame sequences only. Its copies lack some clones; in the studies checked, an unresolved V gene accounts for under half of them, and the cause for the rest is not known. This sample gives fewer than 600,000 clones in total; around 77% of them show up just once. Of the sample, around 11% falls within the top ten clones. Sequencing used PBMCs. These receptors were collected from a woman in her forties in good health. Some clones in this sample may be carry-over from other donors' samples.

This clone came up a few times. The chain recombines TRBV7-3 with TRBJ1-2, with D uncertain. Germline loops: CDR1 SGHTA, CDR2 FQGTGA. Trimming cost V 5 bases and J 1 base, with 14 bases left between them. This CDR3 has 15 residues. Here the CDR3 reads CASSPGPLDNYGYTF. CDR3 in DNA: TGTGCCAGCAGCCCCGGACCGTTGGATAACTATGGCTACACCTTC.

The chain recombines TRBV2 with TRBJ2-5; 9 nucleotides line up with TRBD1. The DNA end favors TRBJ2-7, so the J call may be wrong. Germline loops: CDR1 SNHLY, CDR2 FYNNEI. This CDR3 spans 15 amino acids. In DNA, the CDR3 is TGTGCCAGCAGAGCCGGGACAGGGAACTCCTACGAGCAGTACTTC. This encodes CASRAGTGNSYEQYF.

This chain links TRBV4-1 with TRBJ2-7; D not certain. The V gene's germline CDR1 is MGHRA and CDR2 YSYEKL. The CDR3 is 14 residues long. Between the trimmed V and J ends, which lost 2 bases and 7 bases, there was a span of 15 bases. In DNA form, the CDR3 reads TGCGCCAGCAGCCAATGGAACTATGACCATGAGCAGTACTTC. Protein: CASSQWNYDHEQYF.

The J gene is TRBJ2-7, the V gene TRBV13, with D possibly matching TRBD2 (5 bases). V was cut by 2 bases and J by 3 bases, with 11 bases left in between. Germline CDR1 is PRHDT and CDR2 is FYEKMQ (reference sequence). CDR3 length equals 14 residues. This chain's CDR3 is CASSLLGGLYEQYF. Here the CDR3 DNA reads TGTGCCAGCAGCTTACTCGGCGGACTCTACGAGCAGTACTTC.

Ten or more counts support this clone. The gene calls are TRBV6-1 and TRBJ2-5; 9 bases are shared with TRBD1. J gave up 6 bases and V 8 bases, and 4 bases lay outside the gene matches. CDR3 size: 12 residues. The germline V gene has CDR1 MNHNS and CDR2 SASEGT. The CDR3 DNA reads TGTGCCAGCGCACAGGGGGCGAAGACCCAGTACTTC. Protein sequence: CASAQGAKTQYF.

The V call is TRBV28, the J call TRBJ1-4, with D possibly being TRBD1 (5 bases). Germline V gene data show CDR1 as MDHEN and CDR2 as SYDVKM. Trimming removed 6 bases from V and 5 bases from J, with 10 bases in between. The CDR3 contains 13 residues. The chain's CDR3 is CASRRGPNEKLFF. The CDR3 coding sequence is TGTGCCAGCAGACGGGGACCAAATGAAAAACTGTTTTTT.

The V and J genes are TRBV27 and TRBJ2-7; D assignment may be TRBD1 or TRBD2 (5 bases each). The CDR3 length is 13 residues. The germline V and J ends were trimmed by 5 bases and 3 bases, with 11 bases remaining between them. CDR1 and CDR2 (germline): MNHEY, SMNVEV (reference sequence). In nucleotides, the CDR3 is TGTGCCAGCAGTCTCGGGACGAACTACGAGCAGTACTTC. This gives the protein CASSLGTNYEQYF.

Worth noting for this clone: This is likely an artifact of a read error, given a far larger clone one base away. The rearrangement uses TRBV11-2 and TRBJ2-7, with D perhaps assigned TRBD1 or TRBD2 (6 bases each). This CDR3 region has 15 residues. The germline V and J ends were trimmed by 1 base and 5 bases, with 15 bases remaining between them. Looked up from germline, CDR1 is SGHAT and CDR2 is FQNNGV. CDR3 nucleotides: TGTGCCAGCAGCTTAGGACGGGGGCCGCGGCACGAGCAGTACTTC. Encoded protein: CASSLGRGPRHEQYF.

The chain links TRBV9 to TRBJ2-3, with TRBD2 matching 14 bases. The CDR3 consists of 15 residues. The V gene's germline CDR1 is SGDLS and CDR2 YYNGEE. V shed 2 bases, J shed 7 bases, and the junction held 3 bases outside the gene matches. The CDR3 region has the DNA TGTGCCAGCAGCGTGGGGACTAGCGGGAGTTATACGCAGTATTTT. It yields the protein CASSVGTSGSYTQYF. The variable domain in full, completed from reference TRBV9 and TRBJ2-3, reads DSGVTQTPKHLITATGQRVTLRCSPRSGDLSVYWYQQSLDQGLQFLIQYYNGEERAKGNILERFSAQQFPDLHSELNLSSLELGDSALYFCASSVGTSGSYTQYFGPGTRLTVL.

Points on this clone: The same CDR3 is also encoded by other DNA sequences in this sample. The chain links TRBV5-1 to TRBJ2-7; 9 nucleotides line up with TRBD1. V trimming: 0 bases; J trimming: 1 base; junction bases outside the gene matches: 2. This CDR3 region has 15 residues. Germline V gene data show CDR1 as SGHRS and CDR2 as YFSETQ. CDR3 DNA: TGCGCCAGCAGCTTGGGACAGGGGGGATCCTACGAGCAGTACTTC. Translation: CASSLGQGGSYEQYF.

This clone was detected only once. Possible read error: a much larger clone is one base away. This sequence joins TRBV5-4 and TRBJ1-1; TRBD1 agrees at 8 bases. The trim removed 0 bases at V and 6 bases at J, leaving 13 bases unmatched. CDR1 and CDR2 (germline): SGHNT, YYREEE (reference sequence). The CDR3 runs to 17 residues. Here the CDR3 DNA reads TGTGCCAGCAGCTTGGGGGTAACAGGGGGTGCGGTCGCTGAAGCTTTCTTT. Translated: CASSLGVTGGAVAEAFF.